The 20 T cell receptor beta chains listed next were all sequenced from one sample in a study. TCRdb re-called the 5' RACE reads with MiXCR, one entry per CDR3 protein. The sample yields tens of thousands of distinct CDR3 sequences, roughly 22% seen once. Sequences were obtained from tumor-infiltrating naive CD4+ T cells sorted from the breast tumor. As for subset: naive CD4+ T cells, CD4+CD45RA+CD25-. These receptors originate from a female donor with breast cancer.

The rearrangement links TRBV3-1 to TRBJ2-1; D remains unclear. Germline V gives CDR1 LGHDT, CDR2 YNNKEL (reference sequence). V lost 1 base to trimming and J lost 5 bases, with 6 bases between them. This CDR3 region has 13 residues. CDR3 DNA: TGTGCCAGCAGCCAAGCCCGGAACAATGAGCAGTTCTTC. It is translated as CASSQARNNEQFF.

In this sample, this clonotype turned up a few times. The chain carries TRBV9 and TRBJ2-3; D remains unclear. This CDR3 contains 13 residues. CDR1 is SGDLS, CDR2 YYNGEE, per germline. Trimming removed 0 bases at V and 6 bases at J, with 8 bases between. The CDR3 is CASSVALADTQYF. The CDR3 nucleotides are TGTGCCAGCAGCGTAGCTCTGGCGGATACGCAGTATTTT.

V gene TRBV7-2 combines with J gene TRBJ2-5, with a tentative D call TRBD1 (5 bases). V lost 2 bases to trimming and J lost 5 bases, with 15 bases between them. Germline CDR1 and CDR2: SGHTA and FQGNSA. The CDR3 runs to 15 residues. This CDR3 reads CASSLTAKGWETQYF. The CDR3 DNA is TGTGCCAGCAGCTTAACTGCCAAGGGGTGGGAGACCCAGTACTTC.

This clonotype turned up a few times. The gene calls are TRBV28 and TRBJ2-7; 8 bases are a match to TRBD1. Germline CDR1 MDHEN, CDR2 SYDVKM. After removal of 6 bases from V and 2 bases from J, the junction contained 3 bases not matched to a gene. This CDR3 has 13 residues. The CDR3 here is CASRKTGAYEQYF. The CDR3 region has the DNA TGTGCCAGCAGAAAGACAGGGGCCTACGAGCAGTACTTC.

This clonotype was counted only a few times. The V and J genes are TRBV6-5 and TRBJ1-5; tentative D call: TRBD1 (5 bases). The V end was cut by 2 bases, the J end by 6 bases, with 11 bases between. The CDR3 loop spans 14 amino acids. Germline loops: CDR1 MNHEY, CDR2 SVGAGI. This CDR3 reads CASSYGRGSQPQHF. CDR3 sequence (DNA): TGTGCCAGCAGTTACGGTCGGGGGAGTCAGCCCCAGCATTTT.

This clonotype has more than one count but fewer than ten. This chain joins TRBV9 and TRBJ2-2, with D hard to call. Germline V lookup: CDR1 SGDLS, CDR2 YYNGEE. This CDR3 contains 12 residues. Trimming took 0 bases from V and 8 from J, leaving 5 bases between them. This chain's CDR3 is CASSVDRGELFF. CDR3 DNA sequence: TGTGCCAGCAGCGTAGACCGGGGGGAGCTGTTTTTT.

This clonotype was detected ten times or more. The chain is built from TRBV7-2 and TRBJ2-1, with D tentatively TRBD1 (5 bases). The CDR3 consists of 16 residues. V was shortened by 5 bases and J by 4 bases, with 18 bases between the two germline ends. CDR1 and CDR2 (germline): SGHTA, FQGNSA. This CDR3 reads CASSIGQLSLYNEQFF. CDR3 nucleotides: TGTGCCAGCAGCATCGGACAATTAAGCTTGTACAATGAGCAGTTCTTC.

This clonotype was recorded a few times. V usage is TRBV5-4 and J usage is TRBJ1-1; TRBD1 might be the D (6 bases). This CDR3 comprises 11 residues. Looked up from germline, CDR1 is SGHNT and CDR2 is YYREEE (reference sequence). V dropped 4 bases and J dropped 7 bases, with 8 bases sitting between them. This CDR3 reads CASSVQGEAFF. The CDR3 DNA follows: TGTGCCAGCAGCGTACAGGGTGAAGCTTTCTTT.

The chain carries TRBV29-1 and TRBJ2-2; 13 bases line up with TRBD2. The CDR3 consists of 15 residues. The V segment lost 4 bases and the J segment 6 bases; nucleotides outside the gene matches: 5. Germline CDR1 is SQVTM and CDR2 is ANQGSEA. The CDR3 loop is CSVGTSGRRSGELFF. CDR3 in DNA: TGCAGCGTTGGGACTAGCGGGAGAAGGTCCGGGGAGCTGTTTTTT.

This clonotype was observed a few times. V usage is TRBV5-1 and J usage is TRBJ2-2; D remains ambiguous. Germline CDR1 and CDR2: SGHRS and YFSETQ. CDR3 length: 14 residues. V lost 0 bases and J 6 bases, leaving 9 bases between the germline ends. CDR3 sequence: CASSLAGAPGELFF. The CDR3 DNA reads TGCGCCAGCAGCTTGGCTGGAGCTCCCGGGGAGCTGTTTTTT.

This clonotype was counted only a few times. The chain employs TRBV7-2 and TRBJ1-4, with TRBD1 as a possible D gene (6 bases). This CDR3 has 14 amino acids. Germline V lookup: CDR1 SGHTA, CDR2 FQGNSA. V lost 1 base, J lost 8 bases, and 11 bases lay in between. The CDR3 nucleotides are TGTGCCAGCAGCTTAGACAGGGCGGGAGAAAAACTGTTTTTT. Amino acid sequence: CASSLDRAGEKLFF.

V gene TRBV6-6 combines with J gene TRBJ2-3, with D possibly matching TRBD2 (5 bases). The CDR3 spans 16 residues. CDR1 and CDR2 from the germline V gene are MNHNY and SVGAGI (reference sequence). Trimming shortened V by 5 bases and J by 6 bases, and 21 bases separated the two germline ends. CDR3 loop: CASSRRAGQSGDTQYF. In nucleotides, the CDR3 is TGTGCCAGCAGTCGACGCGCGGGCCAAAGTGGGGATACGCAGTATTTT.

Only a few counts were recorded for this clonotype. The V call is TRBV20-1, the J call TRBJ2-5; D possibly corresponds to TRBD2 (6 bases). Germline lookup yields CDR1 DFQATT and CDR2 SNEGSKA (reference sequence). This CDR3 comprises 12 residues. V lost 8 bases and J 4 bases, leaving 14 bases between the germline ends. The CDR3 spells CSPGRGGETQYF. The CDR3 region has the DNA TGCAGTCCTGGTCGGGGAGGAGAGACCCAGTACTTC.

This clonotype was detected a few times. V and J are TRBV5-5 and TRBJ1-1; weak D call: TRBD1 (5 bases). This CDR3 is 14 amino acids long. V lost 4 bases to trimming and J lost 5 bases, with 15 bases between them. Looked up from germline, CDR1 is SGHKS and CDR2 is YYEKEE (reference sequence). The DNA of the CDR3 is TGTGCCAGCAGCATTTCAGGGAGTTATACTGAAGCTTTCTTT. Amino acids: CASSISGSYTEAFF.

This rearrangement joins TRBV6-5 to TRBJ1-2, with D tentatively TRBD1 (5 bases). The CDR3 consists of 15 residues. Trimming removed 4 bases from V and 10 bases from J, with 22 bases in between. Germline CDR1 is MNHEY and CDR2 is SVGAGI. Written as DNA, the CDR3 is TGTGCCAGCAGTTCGCAGGGAGGATATAGCTATAACTACACCTTC. This encodes CASSSQGGYSYNYTF.

V is TRBV20-1 and J is TRBJ2-3; the D call may be TRBD1 or TRBD2 (5 bases each). The germline gives CDR1 DFQATT, CDR2 SNEGSKA (reference sequence). V was trimmed by 0 bases and J by 6 bases, leaving 16 bases between them. The CDR3 sequence is 15 residues long. Here the CDR3 DNA reads TGCAGTGCTAGAGATCCGGGGCGGCTTGGGGATACGCAGTATTTT. Encoded protein: CSARDPGRLGDTQYF.

The chain has TRBV7-3 and TRBJ1-1, with D perhaps matching TRBD1 (6 bases). Trimming stripped 8 bases from V and 1 base from J, with 11 bases between. The V gene's germline CDR1 is SGHTA and CDR2 FQGTGA. The length of the CDR3 is 13 residues. CDR3 in DNA: TGTGCCAGCGCGGAGGGACAGAACACTGAAGCTTTCTTT. This sequence encodes CASAEGQNTEAFF.

V is TRBV15 and J is TRBJ2-7, with TRBD2 matching over 9 bases. J lost 9 bases, V lost 1 base, and 10 bases had no gene match. Germline-derived CDR1 and CDR2 are LNHNV and YYDKDF (reference sequence). The CDR3 totals 15 residues. Written as DNA, the CDR3 is TGTGCCACCAGCAGAGGTCTAGCGGGACCCTCAGGGCAGTACTTC. Translating it yields CATSRGLAGPSGQYF.

This clonotype was seen only a few times. The rearrangement links TRBV6-5 to TRBJ2-7, with 7 nucleotides matching TRBD1. This CDR3 has 16 residues. The V segment lost 5 bases and the J segment 6 bases; nucleotides outside the gene matches: 16. Germline V lookup: CDR1 MNHEY, CDR2 SVGAGI. The CDR3 sequence is CASSPSGSRGPSEQYF. The CDR3 coding sequence is TGTGCCAGCAGTCCCTCGGGGTCAAGGGGGCCATCCGAGCAGTACTTC.

The genes are TRBV7-9 and TRBJ2-7, with TRBD2 matching over 13 bases. In germline, CDR1 is SEHNR, CDR2 FQNEAQ (reference sequence). V shed 6 bases, J shed 6 bases, and the junction held 2 bases outside the gene matches. There are 13 residues in the CDR3. The CDR3 spells CASRGLAGSEQYF. CDR3 DNA: TGTGCCAGCAGGGGACTAGCGGGAAGCGAGCAGTACTTC.